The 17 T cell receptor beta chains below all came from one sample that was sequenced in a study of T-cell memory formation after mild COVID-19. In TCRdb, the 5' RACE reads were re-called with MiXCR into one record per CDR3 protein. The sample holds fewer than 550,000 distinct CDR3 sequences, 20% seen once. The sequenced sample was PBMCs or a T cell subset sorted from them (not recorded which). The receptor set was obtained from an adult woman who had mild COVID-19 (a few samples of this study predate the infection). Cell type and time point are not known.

CDR3 in DNA: TGCAGCGTTGTTGGACTAGCGGGACCCAATGAGCAGTTCTTC. Translating gives CSVVGLAGPNEQFF. V usage is TRBV29-1 and J usage is TRBJ2-1; 12 nucleotides agree with TRBD2. Looked up from germline, CDR1 is SQVTM and CDR2 is ANQGSEA. The CDR3 has 14 residues. V shed 4 bases, J shed 6 bases, and the junction held 4 bases outside the gene matches.

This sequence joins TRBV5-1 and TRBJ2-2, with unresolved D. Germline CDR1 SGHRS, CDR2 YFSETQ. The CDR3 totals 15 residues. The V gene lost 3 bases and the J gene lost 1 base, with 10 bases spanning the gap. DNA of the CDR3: TGCGCCAGCAGCTCTCATACGGGGAACACCGGGGAGCTGTTTTTT. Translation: CASSSHTGNTGELFF.

The CDR3 sequence: CAWSPGLWRTDTQYF. The CDR3 region has the DNA TGTGCCTGGAGTCCGGGGCTATGGAGAACAGATACGCAGTATTTT. V usage is TRBV30 and J usage is TRBJ2-3, with D perhaps assigned TRBD1 or TRBD2 (5 bases each). The CDR3 runs to 15 residues. Germline V CDR1 and CDR2: GTSNPN, SVGIG (reference sequence). V lost 2 bases and J lost 3, with 15 bases in between.

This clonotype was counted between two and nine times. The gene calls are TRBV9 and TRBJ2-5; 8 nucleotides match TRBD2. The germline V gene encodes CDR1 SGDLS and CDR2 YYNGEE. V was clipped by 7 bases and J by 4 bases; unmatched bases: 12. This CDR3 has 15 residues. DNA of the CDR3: TGTGCCAGCTCTACATCGGGGGGGAACAGAGAGACCCAGTACTTC. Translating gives CASSTSGGNRETQYF.

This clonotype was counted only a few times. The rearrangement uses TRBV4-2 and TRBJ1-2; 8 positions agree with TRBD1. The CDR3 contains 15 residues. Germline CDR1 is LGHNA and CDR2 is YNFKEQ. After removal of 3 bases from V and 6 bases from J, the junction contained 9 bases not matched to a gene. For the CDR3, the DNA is TGTGCCAGCAGCCAGGAGGACAGGGACGGCGATGGCTACACCTTC. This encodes CASSQEDRDGDGYTF.

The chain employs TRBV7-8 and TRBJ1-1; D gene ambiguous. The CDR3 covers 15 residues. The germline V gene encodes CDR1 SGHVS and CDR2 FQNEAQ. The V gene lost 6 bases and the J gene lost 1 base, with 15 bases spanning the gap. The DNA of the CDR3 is TGTGCCAGCAGGGTGGGAGCCGGTGGGAACACTGAAGCTTTCTTT. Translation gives CASRVGAGGNTEAFF.

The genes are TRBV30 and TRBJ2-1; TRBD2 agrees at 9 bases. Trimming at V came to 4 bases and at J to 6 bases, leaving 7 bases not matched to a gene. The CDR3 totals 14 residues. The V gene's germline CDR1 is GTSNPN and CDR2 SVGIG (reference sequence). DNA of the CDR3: TGTGCCTGGAAGAAGCGGGGGGCGATCAATGAGCAGTTCTTC. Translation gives CAWKKRGAINEQFF.

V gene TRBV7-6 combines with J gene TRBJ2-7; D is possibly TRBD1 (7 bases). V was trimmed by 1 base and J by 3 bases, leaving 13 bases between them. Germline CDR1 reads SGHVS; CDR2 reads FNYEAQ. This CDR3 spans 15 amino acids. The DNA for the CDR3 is TGTGCCAGCAGCTTAGGGAGGCAGGGGGGCTACGAGCAGTACTTC. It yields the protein CASSLGRQGGYEQYF.

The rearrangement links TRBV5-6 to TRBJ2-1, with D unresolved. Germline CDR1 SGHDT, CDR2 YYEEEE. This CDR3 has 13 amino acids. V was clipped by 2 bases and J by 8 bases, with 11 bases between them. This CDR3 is CASSLGPADEQFF. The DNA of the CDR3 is TGTGCCAGCAGCTTAGGACCGGCGGATGAGCAGTTCTTC. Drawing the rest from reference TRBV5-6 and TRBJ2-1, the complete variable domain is DAGVTQSPTHLIKTRGQQVTLRCSPKSGHDTVSWYQQALGQGPQFIFQYYEEEERQRGNFPDRFSGHQFPNYSSELNVNALLLGDSALYLCASSLGPADEQFFGPGTRLTVL.

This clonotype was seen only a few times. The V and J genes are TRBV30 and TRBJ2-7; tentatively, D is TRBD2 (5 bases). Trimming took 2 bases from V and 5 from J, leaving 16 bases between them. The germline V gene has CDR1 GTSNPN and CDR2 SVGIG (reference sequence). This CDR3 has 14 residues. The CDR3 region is CAWSRSVGRNEQYF. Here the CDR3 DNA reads TGTGCCTGGAGTCGTAGCGTCGGGCGGAACGAGCAGTACTTC.

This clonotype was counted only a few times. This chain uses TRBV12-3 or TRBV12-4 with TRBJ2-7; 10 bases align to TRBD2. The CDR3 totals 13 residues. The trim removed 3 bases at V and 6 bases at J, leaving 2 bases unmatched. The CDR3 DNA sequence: TGTGCCAGCAGTTTGGGGACTAGCGTCGAGCAGTACTTC. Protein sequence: CASSLGTSVEQYF.

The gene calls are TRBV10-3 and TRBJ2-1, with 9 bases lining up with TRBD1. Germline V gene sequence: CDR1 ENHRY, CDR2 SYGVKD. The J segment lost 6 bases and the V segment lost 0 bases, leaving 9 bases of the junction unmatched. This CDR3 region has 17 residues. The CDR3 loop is CAISESSGTGIGNEQFF. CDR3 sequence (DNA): TGTGCCATCAGTGAGTCGAGCGGGACAGGGATAGGCAATGAGCAGTTCTTC.

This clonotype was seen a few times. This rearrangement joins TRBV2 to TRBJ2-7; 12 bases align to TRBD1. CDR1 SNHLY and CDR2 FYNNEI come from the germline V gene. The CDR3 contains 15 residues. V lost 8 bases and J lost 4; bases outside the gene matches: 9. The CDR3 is CASFQGTGGGYEQYF. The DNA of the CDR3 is TGTGCCAGCTTCCAGGGGACAGGGGGCGGATACGAGCAGTACTTC.

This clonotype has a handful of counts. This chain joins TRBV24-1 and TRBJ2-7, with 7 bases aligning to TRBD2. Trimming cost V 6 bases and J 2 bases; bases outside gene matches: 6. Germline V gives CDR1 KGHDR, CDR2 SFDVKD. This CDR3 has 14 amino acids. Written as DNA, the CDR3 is TGTGCCACCAGTCTTGGGCGGGGGACCTACGAGCAGTACTTC. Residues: CATSLGRGTYEQYF.

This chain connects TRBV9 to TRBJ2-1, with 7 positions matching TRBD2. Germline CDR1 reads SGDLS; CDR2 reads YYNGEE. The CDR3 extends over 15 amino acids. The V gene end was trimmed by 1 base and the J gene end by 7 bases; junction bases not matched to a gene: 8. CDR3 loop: CASSVLSGGGNEQFF. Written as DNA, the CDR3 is TGTGCCAGCAGCGTATTGTCGGGAGGAGGAAATGAGCAGTTCTTC.

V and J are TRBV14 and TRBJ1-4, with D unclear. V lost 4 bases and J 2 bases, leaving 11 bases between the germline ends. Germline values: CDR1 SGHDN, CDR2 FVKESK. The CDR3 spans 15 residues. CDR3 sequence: CASSRQLSTNEKLFF. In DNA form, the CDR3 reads TGTGCCAGCAGCCGCCAGTTGAGCACTAATGAAAAACTGTTTTTT.

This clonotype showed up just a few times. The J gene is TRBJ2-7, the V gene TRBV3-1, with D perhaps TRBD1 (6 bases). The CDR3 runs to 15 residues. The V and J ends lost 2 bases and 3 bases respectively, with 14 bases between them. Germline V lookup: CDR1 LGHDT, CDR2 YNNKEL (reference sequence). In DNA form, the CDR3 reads TGTGCCAGCAGCCAACCGACGAAGGGGGTCTACGAGCAGTACTTC. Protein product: CASSQPTKGVYEQYF.